This is a list of T cell receptor beta chains from one sample in a study of post-analysis software for immune sequencing data. TCRdb called the PCR reads again in MiXCR, with one record for every CDR3 protein. The table lists a few hundred thousand distinct CDR3 sequences, 39% of them singletons. What was sequenced was blood. Source of these receptors: a girl aged 2-15 years with multiple sclerosis. The CDR3 runs from the conserved cysteine through the conserved F or W. Fields, in order: CDR3 protein, CDR3 DNA, J gene, V gene, clone size, D gene. The D gene is left open where the match is weak. Some rows mark clone size as missing; the rest say once, few, many or name a class of expanded clone.

CDR3aa: CSVRGAINQPQHF
CDR3nt: TGCAGTGTACGAGGGGCCATCAATCAGCCCCAGCATTTT
j_gene: TRBJ1-5
v_gene: TRBV20-1
abundance: NA
d_gene: NA

CDR3aa: CASKEKPGLAGITDTQYF
CDR3nt: TGTGCCAGCAAGGAAAAACCCGGACTAGCGGGGATCACAGATACGCAGTATTTT
j_gene: TRBJ2-3
v_gene: TRBV6-1
abundance: few
d_gene: TRBD2

CDR3aa: CASSRTGRGSEAFF
CDR3nt: TGTGCCAGCAGTCGTACAGGAAGAGGCTCTGAAGCTTTCTTT
j_gene: TRBJ1-1
v_gene: TRBV27
abundance: NA
d_gene: NA

CDR3aa: CASSQDHRPLPAKQFF
CDR3nt: TGTGCCAGCAGCCAAGATCATAGACCCTTGCCGGCTAAGCAGTTCTTC
j_gene: TRBJ2-1
v_gene: TRBV3-1
abundance: NA
d_gene: NA

CDR3aa: CSMIYRVKKETQYF
CDR3nt: TGCAGCATGATATACCGGGTAAAGAAAGAGACCCAGTACTTC
j_gene: TRBJ2-5
v_gene: TRBV20-1
abundance: few
d_gene: NA

CDR3aa: CASSLGRGRGYTF
CDR3nt: TGTGCCAGCAGTTTGGGTCGGGGAAGGGGCTACACCTTC
j_gene: TRBJ1-2
v_gene: TRBV28
abundance: few
d_gene: NA

CDR3aa: CSVVGGNYGYTF
CDR3nt: TGCAGCGTTGTGGGAGGGAACTATGGCTACACCTTC
j_gene: TRBJ1-2
v_gene: TRBV29-1
abundance: few
d_gene: NA

CDR3aa: CSVEGDTEQYF
CDR3nt: TGCAGCGTTGAGGGGGATACCGAGCAGTACTTC
j_gene: TRBJ2-7
v_gene: TRBV29-1
abundance: NA
d_gene: NA

CDR3aa: CASSQDIGGYTF
CDR3nt: TGTGCCAGCAGCCAAGATATCGGGGGCTACACCTTC
j_gene: TRBJ1-2
v_gene: TRBV3-1
abundance: NA
d_gene: NA

CDR3aa: CASSFGQGYNEQFF
CDR3nt: TGCGCCAGCAGCTTCGGACAGGGCTACAATGAGCAGTTCTTC
j_gene: TRBJ2-1
v_gene: TRBV5-1
abundance: many
d_gene: TRBD1

CDR3aa: CSATRTQHEQFF
CDR3nt: TGCAGTGCTACCCGCACTCAGCATGAGCAGTTCTTC
j_gene: TRBJ2-1
v_gene: TRBV20-1
abundance: NA
d_gene: NA

CDR3aa: CSAGARAGGADTQYF
CDR3nt: TGCAGTGCTGGGGCCAGGGCAGGGGGTGCAGATACGCAGTATTTT
j_gene: TRBJ2-3
v_gene: TRBV20-1
abundance: NA
d_gene: TRBD1

CDR3aa: CASSLGARGKASSNQPQHF
CDR3nt: TGTGCCAGCAGCTTAGGCGCCAGGGGAAAGGCGAGTAGCAATCAGCCCCAGCATTTT
j_gene: TRBJ1-5
v_gene: TRBV7-8
abundance: NA
d_gene: NA

CDR3aa: CASSELPAGAEAFF
CDR3nt: TGTGCCAGCAGTGAACTCCCAGCGGGGGCTGAAGCTTTCTTT
j_gene: TRBJ1-1
v_gene: TRBV2
abundance: NA
d_gene: NA

CDR3aa: CASRGMNTEAFF
CDR3nt: TGTGCCAGCAGGGGTATGAACACTGAAGCTTTCTTT
j_gene: TRBJ1-1
v_gene: TRBV6-5
abundance: NA
d_gene: NA

CDR3aa: CASSLKETRYF
CDR3nt: TGTGCCAGCAGTTTGAAAGAGACCCGGTACTTC
j_gene: TRBJ2-5
v_gene: TRBV12-3/TRBV12-4
abundance: NA
d_gene: NA

CDR3aa: CASSYSSRNGYTF
CDR3nt: TGTGCCAGCAGTTACTCGAGCAGAAATGGCTACACCTTC
j_gene: TRBJ1-2
v_gene: TRBV6-2/TRBV6-3
abundance: NA
d_gene: NA